The 5 T cell receptor beta chains below come from one sample, sequenced in a study of molecular identifiers for immune sequencing clone quantification. TCRdb reanalysed the PCR reads using MiXCR and keeps one entry per CDR3 protein. Here the sample spans just under 65,000 distinct CDR3 sequences, 15% to 20% being singletons. Material for sequencing was naive CD8+ T cells from blood, with Jurkat cell RNA spiked in. Subset in this sample: FACS-sorted CD8+CD4-CCR7+CD45RA+ naive T cells. The receptors here all came from a human donor in good health. Some libraries in this study had Jurkat cell RNA spiked in.

This clonotype was recorded at least ten times. The J gene is TRBJ2-5, the V gene TRBV18; D is possibly TRBD2 (6 bases). V was clipped by 0 bases and J by 1 base, with 15 bases between them. The CDR3 runs to 17 residues. CDR1 is KGHSH and CDR2 is LQKENI in the germline V gene. The CDR3 nucleotides read TGTGCCAGCTCACCACCCGAAGAGTGGGGACTCCAAGAGACCCAGTACTTC. It specifies CASSPPEEWGLQETQYF.

This clonotype turned up a few times. The rearrangement uses TRBV20-1 and TRBJ2-1; a possible D gene is TRBD2 (5 bases). Germline lookup yields CDR1 DFQATT and CDR2 SNEGSKA (reference sequence). Trimming stripped 0 bases from V and 4 bases from J, with 16 bases between. The length of the CDR3 is 16 residues. As DNA, the CDR3 is TGCAGTGCTAGAGAGTATCGGCGGGTCTCGTACAATGAGCAGTTCTTC. Translation gives CSAREYRRVSYNEQFF.

This clonotype occurred many times. This rearrangement joins TRBV7-8 to TRBJ2-7; TRBD2 matches at 9 bases. This CDR3 has 16 amino acids. Germline CDR1 SGHVS, CDR2 FQNEAQ. Germline trimming cut 2 bases from V and 2 bases from J; bases unmatched to any gene: 7. The CDR3, as DNA: TGTGCCAGCAGCTTATTCTTGACTAGCGGAACCTACGAGCAGTACTTC. Translation: CASSLFLTSGTYEQYF.

This clonotype was seen a single time. A much larger clonotype is one base distant, so this may be a read error. The chain links TRBV25-1 to TRBJ2-7; no clear D gene. V shed 2 bases and J shed 7 bases, with 12 bases lying between them. This CDR3 is 13 amino acids long. From germline, CDR1 is MGHDK and CDR2 SYGVNS. CDR3 in amino acids: CASSEAGRWEQYF. The CDR3 bases are TGTGCCAGCAGTGAAGCCGGACGGTGGGAGCAGTACTTC.

The table lists this clonotype with many counts. V is TRBV20-1 and J is TRBJ1-1; TRBD1 is a possible D gene (5 bases). This CDR3 has 15 amino acids. Trimming stripped 0 bases from V and 4 bases from J, with 15 bases between. Germline V lookup: CDR1 DFQATT, CDR2 SNEGSKA (reference sequence). The CDR3 DNA sequence: TGCAGTGCTAGAGATTTAGGGGCATTCGTCACTGAAGCTTTCTTT. It encodes CSARDLGAFVTEAFF.